This T cell receptor beta chain was recovered during a study of lymphopenia after photon versus proton radiotherapy. Broader study findings: In patients who died, overall survival fell as post-nadir TCR diversity dropped more. Under photons, naive T cells and diversity fell while effector/memory populations rose.

As regards this clone: Its antigen is still unknown.

The data were produced by immunoSEQ multiplex PCR, yet TCRdb's version contains in-frame clones alone and is incomplete. In the table there are roughly 49,000 clones, about 92% of which are singletons. The receptor was isolated from a woman in her thirties or forties with cholangiocarcinoma. The starting material was peripheral blood, obtained from a patient treated with photon-based radiotherapy.

Here the CDR3 reads CASSPLGTSNQPQHF. In DNA, the CDR3 is TGTGCCAGCAGTCCACTCGGGACATCGAATCAGCCCCAGCATTTT. The V gene is TRBV27, the J gene TRBJ1-5, with D perhaps matching TRBD1 (6 bases). There are 15 residues in the CDR3. Trimming took 5 bases from V and 4 from J, leaving 15 bases between them. From germline, CDR1 is MNHEY and CDR2 SMNVEV (reference sequence).